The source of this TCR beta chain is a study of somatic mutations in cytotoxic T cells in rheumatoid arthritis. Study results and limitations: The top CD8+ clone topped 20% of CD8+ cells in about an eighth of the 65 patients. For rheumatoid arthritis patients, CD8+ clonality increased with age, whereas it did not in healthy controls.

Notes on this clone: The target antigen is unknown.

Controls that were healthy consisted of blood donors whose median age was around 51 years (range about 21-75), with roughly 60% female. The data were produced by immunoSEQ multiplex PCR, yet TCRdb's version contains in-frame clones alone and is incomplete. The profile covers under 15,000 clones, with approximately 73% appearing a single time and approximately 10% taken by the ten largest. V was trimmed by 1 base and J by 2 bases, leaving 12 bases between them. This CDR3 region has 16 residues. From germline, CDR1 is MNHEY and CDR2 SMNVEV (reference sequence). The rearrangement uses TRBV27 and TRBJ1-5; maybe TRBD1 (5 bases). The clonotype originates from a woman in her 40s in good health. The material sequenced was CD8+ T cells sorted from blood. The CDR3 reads CASSLYGGRGNQPQHF. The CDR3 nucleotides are TGTGCCAGCAGTTTATACGGGGGTCGAGGCAATCAGCCCCAGCATTTT.